This TCR beta chain was sequenced in a study of cytomegalovirus exposure and HLA in healthy donors. Whole-study findings and limits: The authors confirmed in vitro that a few CMV-associated chains were specific for CMV antigens. Overall, around 150 TCR beta chains were annotated as cytomegalovirus-associated. Most CMV-associated TCR beta chains appeared HLA-restricted in a later analysis. Earlier analysis yielded a pattern in which most TCR beta V segments were productive about 87% or about 30% of the time.

Germline V gives CDR1 SGHVS, CDR2 FQNEAQ. This CDR3 contains 14 residues. V shed 2 bases and J shed 0 bases, with 6 bases lying between them. Concerning this clone: The antigen is unknown.

With 60 Vbeta and 13 Jbeta primers, the PCR was carried out. Method: immunoSEQ multiplex PCR; TCRdb's copy keeps in-frame clones and lacks some. The table for this sample gives around 100,000 clones. The sequencing sample was made of PBMCs. The chain has TRBV7-8 and TRBJ2-3, with D possibly being TRBD2 (5 bases). This receptor was obtained from a man aged 35 to 55 in good health and CMV-seronegative. The CDR3: CASSLQRSTDTQYF. The CDR3 DNA reads TGTGCCAGCAGCTTACAGCGGAGCACAGATACGCAGTATTTT.